This section outlines one T cell receptor beta chain sequence together with its context. Some clones are missing from TCRdb's copy, which holds only in-frame ones; the method was immunoSEQ multiplex PCR. The table shows around 70,000 clones, with roughly nine tenths occurring only once. The data derive from a study of T cells in localized non-small cell lung cancer. The length of the CDR3 is 13 residues. Germline V CDR1 and CDR2: SGHTA, FQGNSA. V was trimmed by 1 base and J by 13 bases, leaving 16 bases between them. This chain uses TRBV7-2 with TRBJ2-5; possible D gene TRBD2, 5 bases. The clonotype originates from a male donor aged 60 or older with stage III squamous cell lung carcinoma. The sequenced sample was peripheral blood, obtained before any cancer treatment. Here the CDR3 reads CASSLEGDRPVYF. CDR3 bases: TGTGCCAGCAGCTTAGAGGGAGATAGACCGGTGTACTTC.